These 20 T cell receptor beta chains were sequenced from one sample in a study of T cell repertoires in cytomegalovirus infection. No cognate antigen is known for these TCRs. From the reads, TCRdb called clonotypes with MiXCR, one entry per CDR3 protein. The data show tens of thousands of distinct CDR3 sequences, around 49% seen once. This specimen was CD8+ T cells from cultured PBMCs, taken from culture after CMV antigen stimulation. The source is a human donor in good health (CMV status not recorded). Some clones in this sample may be carry-over from other donors' samples.

The V gene is TRBV20-1, the J gene TRBJ1-2, with TRBD1 identical over 9 bases. Trimming took 1 base from V and 1 from J; bases not matched to a gene: 7. Looked up from germline, CDR1 is DFQATT and CDR2 is SNEGSKA (reference sequence). The CDR3 consists of 16 residues. CDR3 loop: CSARVGSGQGNYGYTF. The CDR3 region has the DNA TGCAGTGCTAGAGTGGGCTCGGGACAGGGTAACTATGGCTACACCTTC.

The chain carries TRBV27 and TRBJ2-1, with D perhaps given as TRBD1 or TRBD2 (5 bases each). This CDR3 comprises 13 residues. V gave up 6 bases and J gave up 3 bases, with 9 bases separating them. CDR1 and CDR2 (germline): MNHEY, SMNVEV (reference sequence). CDR3 sequence reads: CASRRDGYNEQFF. DNA of the CDR3: TGTGCCAGCAGACGGGACGGCTACAATGAGCAGTTCTTC.

The gene calls are TRBV27 and TRBJ2-3; 8 positions match TRBD1. The trim removed 5 bases at V and 4 bases at J, leaving 2 bases unmatched. The CDR3 has 13 residues. Germline V lookup: CDR1 MNHEY, CDR2 SMNVEV (reference sequence). CDR3 sequence (DNA): TGTGCCAGCAGTGTGGACAGGGCAGATACGCAGTATTTT. Translated: CASSVDRADTQYF.

V usage is TRBV10-3 and J usage is TRBJ1-5; D not certain. This CDR3 is 13 amino acids long. From germline, CDR1 is ENHRY and CDR2 SYGVKD. V shed 3 bases and J shed 5 bases, with 8 bases lying between them. CDR3 nucleotide sequence: TGTGCCATCAGTGATTTGGCAGATCAGCCCCAGCATTTT. This codes for CAISDLADQPQHF.

The J gene is TRBJ2-7, the V gene TRBV2; 8 nucleotides agree with TRBD1. The V gene's germline CDR1 is SNHLY and CDR2 FYNNEI. CDR3 length: 14 amino acids. V lost 5 bases and J lost 2; bases outside the gene matches: 5. The CDR3 loop reads CASSNRDRTYEQYF. The CDR3, as DNA: TGTGCCAGCAGTAATCGGGACAGGACCTACGAGCAGTACTTC.

This clonotype was seen more than once but under ten times. This chain uses TRBV7-3 with TRBJ2-3; TRBD2 matches at 8 bases. Germline V gene lookup returns CDR1 SGHTA and CDR2 FQGTGA. J lost 1 base, V lost 1 base, and 4 bases had no gene match. This CDR3 region has 16 residues. The CDR3 reads CASSLRAGVRTDTQYF. CDR3 nucleotides: TGTGCCAGCAGCTTAAGAGCGGGAGTACGCACAGATACGCAGTATTTT.

On this clonotype: This may come from a read error, since a much larger clone is one base off. The genes are TRBV7-2 and TRBJ2-3; a weak D match, TRBD2 (5 bases). The germline gives CDR1 SGHTA, CDR2 FQGNSA. CDR3 size: 17 residues. V lost 5 bases to trimming and J lost 5 bases, with 23 bases between them. The CDR3 sequence is CASSLVGGLSREDTQYF. The CDR3 region has the DNA TGTGCCAGCAGCCTCGTCGGCGGGCTATCCAGAGAAGATACGCAGTATTTT.

The chain couples TRBV6-1 to TRBJ1-3; 7 nucleotides line up with TRBD1. Trimming at V came to 8 bases and at J to 0 bases, leaving 4 bases not matched to a gene. Germline assignment: CDR1 MNHNS and CDR2 SASEGT. This CDR3 is 14 amino acids long. The CDR3 here is CASRTGPSGNTIYF. In nucleotides, the CDR3 is TGTGCCAGCCGGACAGGACCCTCTGGAAACACCATATATTTT.

This clonotype was seen only a few times. This sequence joins TRBV6-6 and TRBJ2-7, with TRBD2 as a possible D gene (6 bases). V dropped 8 bases and J dropped 3 bases, with 14 bases sitting between them. The CDR3 has 13 residues. CDR1 is MNHNY, CDR2 SVGAGI, per germline (reference sequence). CDR3 sequence: CASRETDLYEQYF. In DNA, the CDR3 is TGTGCCAGCCGGGAGACGGATCTCTACGAGCAGTACTTC.

This clonotype was seen more than once but under ten times. The chain combines TRBV6-5 with TRBJ2-1; 7 bases fit TRBD1. CDR1 is MNHEY and CDR2 is SVGAGI in the germline V gene. CDR3 length: 14 residues. V lost 6 bases, J lost 3 bases, and 5 bases stayed unmatched. The CDR3 loop reads CASRDDRVYNEQFF. CDR3 bases: TGTGCCAGCAGGGATGACAGGGTCTACAATGAGCAGTTCTTC.

The V gene is TRBV4-1, the J gene TRBJ1-1; TRBD1 matches at 7 bases. Germline CDR1 is MGHRA and CDR2 is YSYEKL. J gave up 5 bases and V 0 bases, and 6 bases lay outside the gene matches. This CDR3 comprises 15 residues. The CDR3 protein is CASSQDEGGWTEAFF. DNA of the CDR3: TGCGCCAGCAGCCAAGATGAAGGGGGCTGGACTGAAGCTTTCTTT.

This clonotype was detected only a few times. The V and J genes are TRBV7-9 and TRBJ2-5, with a weak D call TRBD2 (5 bases). The germline V gene encodes CDR1 SEHNR and CDR2 FQNEAQ (reference sequence). V was trimmed by 6 bases and J by 5 bases, leaving 10 bases between them. The CDR3 has 12 residues. The CDR3 is CASRDLWETQYF. The CDR3 DNA is TGTGCCAGCAGGGACTTATGGGAGACCCAGTACTTC.

V usage is TRBV5-6 and J usage is TRBJ2-7, with 7 bases identical to TRBD2. The CDR3 contains 13 residues. CDR1 SGHDT and CDR2 YYEEEE come from the germline V gene. V lost 4 bases and J lost 4; bases outside the gene matches: 5. The CDR3 here is CASSQGAGYEQYF. The CDR3 coding sequence is TGTGCCAGCAGCCAGGGAGCGGGGTACGAGCAGTACTTC.

This sequence joins TRBV7-3 and TRBJ2-1, with D hard to call. The CDR3 totals 15 residues. The ends were cut back, 2 bases at V and 0 bases at J, with 8 bases in the middle. Germline CDR1 and CDR2: SGHTA and FQGTGA. This CDR3 reads CASSLESGSYNEQFF. CDR3 sequence (DNA): TGTGCCAGCAGCTTAGAGTCGGGCTCCTACAATGAGCAGTTCTTC.

This chain uses TRBV20-1 with TRBJ2-3; D is unclear. Germline loops: CDR1 DFQATT, CDR2 SNEGSKA (reference sequence). This CDR3 is built from 13 residues. V was shortened by 6 bases and J by 2 bases, with 12 bases between the two germline ends. Written as DNA, the CDR3 is TGCAGTGCACCTACCTCGTACACAGATACGCAGTATTTT. Its protein product is CSAPTSYTDTQYF.

This clonotype appeared once. The gene calls are TRBV7-9 and TRBJ2-7; D uncertain. V gave up 5 bases and J gave up 7 bases, with 9 bases separating them. The CDR3 spans 11 residues. Germline V gives CDR1 SEHNR, CDR2 FQNEAQ (reference sequence). CDR3 DNA: TGTGCCAGCAGCCCCAGTACAGAGCAGTACTTC. Its translation: CASSPSTEQYF. Variable domain in full (rest from reference TRBV7-9 and TRBJ2-7): DTGVSQNPRHKITKRGQNVTFRCDPISEHNRLYWYRQTLGQGPEFLTYFQNEAQLEKSRLLSDRFSAERPKGSFSTLEIQRTEQGDSAMYLCASSPSTEQYFGPGTRLTVT.

There are a few counts of this clonotype. This rearrangement joins TRBV28 to TRBJ2-3; 9 bases are shared with TRBD2. Losses at the gene ends were 0 bases for V and 4 bases for J; bases not matched to a gene: 2. CDR1 MDHEN and CDR2 SYDVKM come from the germline V gene. The CDR3 consists of 15 residues. CDR3 DNA sequence: TGTGCCAGCAGTTTATGGCGGGAGGGCCCAGATACGCAGTATTTT. Protein: CASSLWREGPDTQYF.

The rearrangement uses TRBV12-5 and TRBJ1-2; TRBD1 agrees at 7 bases. The V gene's germline CDR1 is LGHNT and CDR2 FRNRAP. This CDR3 comprises 16 residues. J gave up 5 bases and V 0 bases, and 9 bases lay outside the gene matches. The CDR3 DNA reads as TGTGCTAGTGGTTTGGTACATCCGACAGGGAGATATGGCTACACCTTC. Amino acids: CASGLVHPTGRYGYTF.

This clonotype was observed a handful of times. The chain uses TRBV7-6 and TRBJ1-2; 10 nucleotides line up with TRBD1. The CDR3 extends over 17 amino acids. V was clipped by 5 bases and J by 2 bases; unmatched bases: 11. Germline CDR1 reads SGHVS; CDR2 reads FNYEAQ. The CDR3 spells CASSTLGTGVLNYGYTF. CDR3 nucleotides: TGTGCCAGCAGCACACTTGGGACAGGGGTTTTGAACTATGGCTACACCTTC.

A few counts support this clonotype. This chain links TRBV28 with TRBJ2-3; 7 bases are shared with TRBD1. Germline trimming cut 6 bases from V and 3 bases from J; bases unmatched to any gene: 9. The CDR3 spans 15 residues. The V gene's germline CDR1 is MDHEN and CDR2 SYDVKM. CDR3 residues: CASRSQGVVTDTQYF. The CDR3 coding sequence is TGTGCCAGCAGATCCCAGGGGGTGGTAACAGATACGCAGTATTTT. Drawing the rest from reference TRBV28 and TRBJ2-3, the complete variable domain is DVKVTQSSRYLVKRTGEKVFLECVQDMDHENMFWYRQDPGLGLRLIYFSYDVKMKEKGDIPEGYSVSREKKERFSLILESASTNQTSMYLCASRSQGVVTDTQYFGPGTRLTVL.